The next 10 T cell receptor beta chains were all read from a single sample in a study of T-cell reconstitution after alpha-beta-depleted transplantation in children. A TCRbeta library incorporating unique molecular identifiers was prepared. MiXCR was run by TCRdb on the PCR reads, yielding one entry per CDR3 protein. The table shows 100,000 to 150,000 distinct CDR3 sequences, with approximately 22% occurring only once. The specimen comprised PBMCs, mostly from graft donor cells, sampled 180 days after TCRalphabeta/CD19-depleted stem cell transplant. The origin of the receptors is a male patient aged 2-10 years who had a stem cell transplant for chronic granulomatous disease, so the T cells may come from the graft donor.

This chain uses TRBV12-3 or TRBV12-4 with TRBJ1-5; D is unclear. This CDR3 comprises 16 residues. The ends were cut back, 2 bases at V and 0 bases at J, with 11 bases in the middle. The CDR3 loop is CASSLRQDDSNQPQHF. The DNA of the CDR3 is TGTGCCAGCAGTTTACGGCAGGATGATAGCAATCAGCCCCAGCATTTT.

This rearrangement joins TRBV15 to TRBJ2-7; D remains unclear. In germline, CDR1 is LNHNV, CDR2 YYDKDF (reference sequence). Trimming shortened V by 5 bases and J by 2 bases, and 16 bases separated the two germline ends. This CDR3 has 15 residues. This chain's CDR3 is CATSLPGSLAYEQYF. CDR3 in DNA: TGTGCCACCAGCCTTCCCGGGTCTTTAGCCTACGAGCAGTACTTC.

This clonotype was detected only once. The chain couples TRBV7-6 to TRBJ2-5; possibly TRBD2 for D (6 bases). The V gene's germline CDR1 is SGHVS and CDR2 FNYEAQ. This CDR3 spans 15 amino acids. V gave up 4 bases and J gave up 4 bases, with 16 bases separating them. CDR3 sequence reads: CASSSPGRGSETQYF. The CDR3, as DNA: TGTGCCAGCAGCTCCCCGGGGCGGGGCTCAGAGACCCAGTACTTC.

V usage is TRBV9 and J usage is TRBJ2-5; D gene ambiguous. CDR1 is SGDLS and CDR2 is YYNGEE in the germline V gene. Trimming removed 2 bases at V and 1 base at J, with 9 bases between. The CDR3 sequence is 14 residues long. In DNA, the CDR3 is TGTGCCAGCAGCGTGACTGGGCGCCAAGAGACCCAGTACTTC. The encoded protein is CASSVTGRQETQYF.

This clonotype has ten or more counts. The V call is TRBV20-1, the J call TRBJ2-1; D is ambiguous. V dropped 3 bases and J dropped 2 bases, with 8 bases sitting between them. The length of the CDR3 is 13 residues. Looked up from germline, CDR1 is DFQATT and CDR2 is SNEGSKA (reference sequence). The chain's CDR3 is CSARRLTYNEQFF. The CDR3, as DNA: TGCAGTGCTAGGAGGTTAACCTACAATGAGCAGTTCTTC.

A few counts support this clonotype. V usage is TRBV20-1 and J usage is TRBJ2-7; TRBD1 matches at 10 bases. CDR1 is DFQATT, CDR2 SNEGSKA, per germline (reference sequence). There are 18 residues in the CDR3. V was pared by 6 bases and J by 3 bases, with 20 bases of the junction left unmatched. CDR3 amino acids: CSASPGQGRGGWDYEQYF. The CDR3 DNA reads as TGCAGTGCCAGCCCGGGACAGGGGAGAGGGGGGTGGGACTACGAGCAGTACTTC.

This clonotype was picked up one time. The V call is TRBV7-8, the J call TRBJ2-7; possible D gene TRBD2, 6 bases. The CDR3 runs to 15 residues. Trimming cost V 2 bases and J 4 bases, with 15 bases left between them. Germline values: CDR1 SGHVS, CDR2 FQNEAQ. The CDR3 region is CASSLLGRGIYEQYF. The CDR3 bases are TGTGCCAGCAGCTTACTCGGGAGAGGGATATACGAGCAGTACTTC. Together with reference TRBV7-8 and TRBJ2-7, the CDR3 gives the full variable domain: GAGVSQSPRYKVAKRGQDVALRCDPISGHVSLFWYQQALGQGPEFLTYFQNEAQLDKSGLPSDRFFAERPEGSVSTLKIQRTQQEDSAVYLCASSLLGRGIYEQYFGPGTRLTVT.

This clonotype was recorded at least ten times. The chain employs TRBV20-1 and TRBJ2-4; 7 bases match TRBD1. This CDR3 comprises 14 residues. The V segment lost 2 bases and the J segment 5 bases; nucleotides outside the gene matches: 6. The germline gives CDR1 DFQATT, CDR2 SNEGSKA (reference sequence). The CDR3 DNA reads TGCAGTGCTAGACAAGGGGGCGCGGAAAACATTCAGTACTTC. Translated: CSARQGGAENIQYF.

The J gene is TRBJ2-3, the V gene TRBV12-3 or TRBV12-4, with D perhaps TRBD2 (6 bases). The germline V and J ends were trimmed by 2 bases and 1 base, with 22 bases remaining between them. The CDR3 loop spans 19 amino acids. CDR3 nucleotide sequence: TGTGCCAGCAGTTTACGAACAGGAACCCCGGGACTTGGCACAGATACGCAGTATTTT. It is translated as CASSLRTGTPGLGTDTQYF.

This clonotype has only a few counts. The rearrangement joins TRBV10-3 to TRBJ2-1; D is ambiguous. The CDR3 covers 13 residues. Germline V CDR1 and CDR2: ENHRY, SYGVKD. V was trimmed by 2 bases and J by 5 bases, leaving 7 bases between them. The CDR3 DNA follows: TGTGCCATCAGTGAGAACCCCGACAATGAGCAGTTCTTC. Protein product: CAISENPDNEQFF.